This is a list of T cell receptor beta chains from one sample in a study of T cell changes during pregnancy in multiple sclerosis. Assay used: immunoSEQ multiplex PCR; TCRdb lists only in-frame clones, some missing. Of 20,000 to 25,000 clones in the sample, approximately 81% were seen once. Sample: CD8+ T cells from peripheral blood mononuclear cells, taken before pregnancy. The receptors come from a female donor with multiple sclerosis, enrolled in a pregnancy study. The CDR3 runs from the conserved cysteine through the conserved F or W. The order of the fields is J gene, CDR3 length, V gene, D gene, clone size, CDR3 protein, CDR3 DNA. The D gene is left open where the match is weak. Size is stated for part of the rows, as once, few or many counts, or as a class when the clone is expanded.

TRBJ1-1 | 15 | TRBV28 | . | once | CASSLRWDMNTEAFF | TGTGCCAGCAGTTTAAGGTGGGACATGAACACTGAAGCTTTCTTT
TRBJ1-5 | 14 | TRBV6-6 | . | . | CASTEVGVDQPQHF | TGTGCCAGCACCGAAGTAGGGGTAGACCAGCCCCAGCATTTT
TRBJ1-5 | 15 | TRBV6-1 | . | . | CASSEEGGGGQPQHF | TGTGCCAGCAGTGAAGAGGGGGGGGGCGGTCAGCCCCAGCATTTT
TRBJ2-7 | 13 | TRBV2 | . | . | CAKNRDAAAGQYF | TGTGCCAAAAACCGGGACGCGGCAGCGGGGCAGTACTTC
TRBJ2-1 | 19 | TRBV30 | TRBD2 | . | CAWSGLLAGTPTSYNEQFF | TGTGCCTGGAGTGGGTTGCTAGCGGGGACCCCCACCTCTTACAATGAGCAGTTCTTC
TRBJ2-6 | 19 | TRBV7-9 | TRBD2 | . | CASSQSGLAPPSGANVLTF | TGTGCCAGCAGCCAATCGGGACTAGCGCCTCCCTCTGGGGCCAACGTCCTGACTTTC
TRBJ1-2 | 13 | TRBV7-2 | TRBD1 | . | CASSPGQRYGYTF | TGTGCCAGCAGCCCGGGACAGCGCTATGGCTACACCTTC
TRBJ2-7 | 15 | TRBV6-5 | TRBD2 | . | CASRGTSGRCYEQYF | TGTGCCAGCAGAGGGACTAGCGGGAGGTGCTACGAGCAGTACTTC
TRBJ2-1 | 15 | TRBV4-1 | TRBD2 | . | CASSPGLAGGNEQFF | TGCGCCAGCAGCCCGGGACTAGCGGGAGGCAATGAGCAGTTCTTC
TRBJ2-7 | 20 | TRBV9 | TRBD2 | . | CASSASPGLAGGPYSYEQYF | TGTGCCAGCAGCGCGTCGCCGGGACTAGCGGGAGGACCCTACTCCTACGAGCAGTACTTC
TRBJ2-7 | 14 | TRBV6-6 | . | . | CASSYSGGAVEQYF | TGTGCCAGCAGTTACTCAGGGGGAGCGGTCGAGCAGTACTTC
TRBJ1-2 | 14 | TRBV14 | . | . | CASSQTGTLYGYTF | TGTGCCAGCAGCCAAACCGGGACACTCTATGGCTACACCTTC
TRBJ2-1 | 15 | TRBV10-1 | . | . | CASSVGGGSYNEQFF | TGCGCCAGCAGTGTAGGTGGAGGCTCCTACAATGAGCAGTTCTTC
TRBJ2-7 | 14 | TRBV27 | . | . | CASSWGHRIYEQYF | TGTGCCAGCAGTTGGGGACACAGAATCTACGAGCAGTACTTC
TRBJ2-7 | 13 | TRBV29-1 | TRBD2 | . | CSARTSLGHEQYF | TGCAGCGCCCGGACTAGCTTGGGTCACGAGCAGTACTTC
TRBJ2-1 | 16 | TRBV7-3 | . | . | CASSLASGPLYNEQFF | TGTGCCAGCAGTCTCGCGAGCGGGCCACTTTACAATGAGCAGTTCTTC
TRBJ2-5 | 13 | TRBV7-6 | . | once | CASSFRLQETQYF | TGTGCCAGCAGCTTCAGACTCCAAGAGACCCAGTACTTC
TRBJ2-7 | 16 | TRBV27 | TRBD1 | . | CASSPSSGTVSYEQYF | TGTGCCAGCAGTCCTTCTTCCGGGACAGTCTCCTACGAGCAGTACTTC
TRBJ1-3 | 13 | TRBV2 | . | . | CASSRDTGNTIYF | TGTGCCAGCAGTCGGGACACTGGAAACACCATATATTTT
TRBJ2-5 | 13 | TRBV5-4 | TRBD1 | . | CASSPSGGETQYF | TGTGCCAGCAGCCCCTCAGGGGGTGAGACCCAGTACTTC
TRBJ2-1 | 17 | TRBV9 | TRBD2 | . | CASSHTGLAGKRNEQFF | TGTGCCAGCAGCCACACTGGACTAGCGGGAAAAAGAAATGAGCAGTTCTTC
TRBJ2-1 | 13 | TRBV19 | . | . | CASSILEVNEQFF | TGTGCCAGTAGTATCCTGGAGGTCAATGAGCAGTTCTTC
TRBJ2-1 | 16 | TRBV18 | TRBD2 | . | CASSPRGGRPYNEQFF | TGTGCCAGCTCACCGCGAGGCGGGAGGCCCTACAATGAGCAGTTCTTC
TRBJ1-5 | 15 | TRBV10-3 | TRBD1 | . | CAISEWGQLNQPQHF | TGTGCCATCAGTGAGTGGGGACAGCTCAATCAGCCCCAGCATTTT
TRBJ2-3 | 16 | TRBV2 | TRBD2 | . | CASSDRREEVPDTQYF | TGTGCCAGCAGTGATCGTCGGGAGGAGGTCCCAGATACGCAGTATTTT
TRBJ1-5 | 15 | TRBV27 | . | . | CASSFSGESNQPQHF | TGTGCCAGCAGTTTCTCAGGGGAAAGCAATCAGCCCCAGCATTTT
TRBJ2-7 | 13 | TRBV29-1 | . | . | CSARGSLGHEQYF | TGCAGCGCGCGAGGCAGTCTTGGCCACGAGCAGTACTTC
TRBJ2-1 | 14 | TRBV29-1 | TRBD1 | . | CSVPGQSSYNEQFF | TGCAGCGTTCCGGGACAGAGCTCCTACAATGAGCAGTTCTTC
TRBJ1-1 | 16 | TRBV19 | TRBD1 | once | CASSISDSGGVTEAFF | TGTGCCAGTAGTATATCCGACTCAGGGGGCGTTACTGAAGCTTTCTTT
TRBJ2-5 | 15 | TRBV9 | TRBD1 | . | CASCPYDRGQETQYF | TGTGCCAGCTGTCCCTACGACAGGGGCCAAGAGACCCAGTACTTC
TRBJ2-5 | 17 | TRBV11-2 | . | once | CASSLFPDGLYQETQYF | TGTGCCAGCAGCTTATTCCCCGACGGACTGTACCAAGAGACCCAGTACTTC
TRBJ2-1 | 15 | TRBV6-1 | TRBD2 | . | CATGGAGGRHNEQFF | TGTGCCACCGGTGGAGCGGGAGGGAGGCACAATGAGCAGTTCTTC
TRBJ1-1 | 14 | TRBV19 | . | . | CASSIGGENTEAFF | TGTGCCAGTAGTATTGGTGGAGAGAACACTGAAGCTTTCTTT
TRBJ2-7 | 14 | TRBV9 | . | . | CASSVALSSYEQYF | TGTGCCAGCAGCGTAGCTCTTAGCTCCTACGAGCAGTACTTC
TRBJ1-1 | 14 | TRBV27 | . | . | CASSLSPVVTEAFF | TGTGCCAGCAGTTTATCGCCGGTAGTCACTGAAGCTTTCTTT
TRBJ1-2 | 15 | TRBV6-5 | TRBD1 | . | CASSSRAGTGNGYTF | TGTGCCAGCAGTTCGAGGGCCGGGACAGGGAACGGCTACACCTTC
TRBJ2-1 | 15 | TRBV5-1 | TRBD2 | . | CASSPGTSSYNEQFF | TGCGCCAGCAGCCCCGGGACTAGCTCCTACAATGAGCAGTTCTTC
TRBJ2-1 | 18 | TRBV5-4 | TRBD2 | once | CASSQGLAGALPGNEQFF | TGTGCCAGCAGCCAAGGACTAGCGGGAGCCCTCCCTGGAAATGAGCAGTTCTTC
TRBJ1-2 | 13 | TRBV6-5 | . | once | CASSYGRIDGYTF | TGTGCCAGCAGTTACGGCCGTATTGATGGCTACACCTTC
TRBJ2-2 | 16 | TRBV27 | . | . | CASSLSSGANTGELFF | TGTGCCAGCAGTTTATCAAGCGGAGCCAACACCGGGGAGCTGTTTTTT
TRBJ2-3 | 15 | TRBV4-2 | . | . | CASSQVSASTDTQYF | TGTGCCAGCAGCCAAGTTAGCGCCAGCACAGATACGCAGTATTTT
TRBJ2-1 | 13 | TRBV29-1 | . | few | CSGDSGNDDEQFF | TGCAGCGGAGACTCGGGGAACGACGATGAGCAGTTCTTC
TRBJ2-5 | 13 | TRBV27 | . | . | CASSLWSGETQYF | TGTGCCAGCAGTTTATGGTCAGGGGAGACCCAGTACTTC
TRBJ2-7 | 14 | TRBV7-6 | TRBD1 | . | CASSLGQSSYEQYF | TGTGCCAGCAGCCTGGGACAGAGCTCCTACGAGCAGTACTTC
TRBJ1-4 | 14 | TRBV19 | . | . | CASSHRATNEKLFF | TGTGCCAGTAGTCACAGGGCAACTAATGAAAAACTGTTTTTT